Shown below are 29 T cell receptor beta chains from a single sample sequenced in a study of T cells after yellow fever vaccination. Each CDR3 protein is one row after TCRdb ran MiXCR on the 5' RACE reads. Of 250,000 or so distinct CDR3 sequences listed, over 3% are singletons. The material sequenced was PBMCs, taken 15 days after the yellow fever booster vaccination. Receptors originate from a man between 18 and 29 years old who received the YFV17D yellow fever vaccine.

At least ten counts were recorded for this clonotype. V gene TRBV7-2 combines with J gene TRBJ1-4; the D is unclear. The ends were cut back, 4 bases at V and 0 bases at J, with 9 bases in the middle. The CDR3 sequence is 15 residues long. The V gene's germline CDR1 is SGHTA and CDR2 FQGNSA. Written as DNA, the CDR3 is TGTGCCAGCAGCTCCCCCCACGCAACTAATGAAAAACTGTTTTTT. It yields the protein CASSSPHATNEKLFF.

The sample holds many counts of this clonotype. This chain links TRBV3-1 with TRBJ2-1; either TRBD1 or TRBD2 may supply D (6 bases each). The germline V gene encodes CDR1 LGHDT and CDR2 YNNKEL (reference sequence). V dropped 0 bases and J dropped 4 bases, with 13 bases sitting between them. The CDR3 extends over 16 amino acids. This CDR3 is CASSQDLGGRYNEQFF. In DNA, the CDR3 is TGTGCCAGCAGCCAAGACCTCGGGGGCCGGTACAATGAGCAGTTCTTC.

This clonotype was seen many times. The chain links TRBV12-3 or TRBV12-4 to TRBJ2-5; no clear D gene. V lost 3 bases and J 5 bases, leaving 10 bases between the germline ends. CDR3 length: 13 residues. The CDR3 DNA sequence: TGTGCCAGCAGTTTCGTTTTTTCCGAGACCCAGTACTTC. It is translated as CASSFVFSETQYF.

The sample holds many counts of this clonotype. This sequence joins TRBV5-1 and TRBJ2-5, with D maybe TRBD1 (6 bases). The CDR3 has 14 residues. Trimming cost V 3 bases and J 1 base, with 10 bases left between them. CDR1 SGHRS and CDR2 YFSETQ come from the germline V gene. The CDR3 coding sequence is TGCGCCAGCAGCTCCCAGGGGACCCAAGAGACCCAGTACTTC. This gives the protein CASSSQGTQETQYF.

This clonotype has ten or more counts. The gene calls are TRBV10-3 and TRBJ2-3; 12 bases are shared with TRBD2. Losses at the gene ends were 6 bases for V and 2 bases for J; bases not matched to a gene: 9. The length of the CDR3 is 17 residues. CDR1 and CDR2 (germline): ENHRY, SYGVKD. The CDR3 DNA reads TGTGCCATCAGGGTTCCGGGACTAGCGGGCCACACAGATACGCAGTATTTT. Amino acids: CAIRVPGLAGHTDTQYF.

In its sample, this clonotype was seen many times. The CDR3, as DNA: TGCAGTGCTAGCCGACTCGATACCTACAATGAGCAGTTCTTC. It translates to CSASRLDTYNEQFF. The chain combines TRBV20-1 with TRBJ2-1, with unresolved D. Germline V gene lookup returns CDR1 DFQATT and CDR2 SNEGSKA (reference sequence). The CDR3 spans 14 residues. Trimming cost V 3 bases and J 2 bases, with 11 bases left between them.

This clonotype was recorded many times. The CDR3 bases are TGTGCCAGCTCACAGGACAGGGGGGAAGGCTACACCTTC. Translating gives CASSQDRGEGYTF. The chain is built from TRBV18 and TRBJ1-2, with 10 bases aligning to TRBD1. J was trimmed by 8 bases and V by 4 bases; bases with no gene match: 4. The CDR3 has 13 amino acids. CDR1 and CDR2 (germline): KGHSH, LQKENI.

This clonotype occurred many times. The rearrangement joins TRBV15 to TRBJ1-1; tentative D call: TRBD1 (6 bases). V was clipped by 0 bases and J by 2 bases, with 16 bases between them. Germline V CDR1 and CDR2: LNHNV, YYDKDF (reference sequence). The CDR3 is made up of 17 amino acids. DNA for the CDR3: TGTGCCACCAGCAGAGATCCCCGGGGAGGGGGAAACACTGAAGCTTTCTTT. Its protein product is CATSRDPRGGGNTEAFF.

This clonotype has a count of ten or more. The chain uses TRBV12-5 and TRBJ1-2; D ambiguous. V lost 7 bases to trimming and J lost 5 bases, with 14 bases between them. Germline-derived CDR1 and CDR2 are LGHNT and FRNRAP. The CDR3 totals 13 residues. CDR3 coding DNA: TGTGCTAGTGCTCTCGACCGACGTTATGGCTACACCTTC. Its translation: CASALDRRYGYTF. Full variable domain (outside the CDR3, taken from reference TRBV12-5 and TRBJ1-2): DARVTQTPRHKVTEMGQEVTMRCQPILGHNTVFWYRQTMMQGLELLAYFRNRAPLDDSGMPKDRFSAEMPDATLATLKIQPSEPRDSAVYFCASALDRRYGYTFGSGTRLTVV.

This clonotype was seen repeatedly, ten times or more. The V and J genes are TRBV7-2 and TRBJ2-2; TRBD2 matches at 8 bases. The germline gives CDR1 SGHTA, CDR2 FQGNSA. Germline trimming cut 5 bases from V and 4 bases from J; bases unmatched to any gene: 9. This CDR3 is 16 amino acids long. Here the CDR3 DNA reads TGTGCCAGCAGCCCCTCGGGGGGGGCCGGCACCGGGGAGCTGTTTTTT. Translating gives CASSPSGGAGTGELFF. Based on the CDR3 plus reference TRBV7-2 and TRBJ2-2, the full variable domain is GAGVSQSPSNKVTEKGKDVELRCDPISGHTALYWYRQSLGQGLEFLIYFQGNSAPDKSGLPSDRFSAERTGGSVSTLTIQRTQQEDSAVYLCASSPSGGAGTGELFFGEGSRLTVL.

This clonotype was found many times. The rearrangement links TRBV28 to TRBJ2-7; D tentatively reads TRBD1 or TRBD2 (5 bases each). With 1 base removed from V and 5 bases from J, the gap between germline ends came to 18 bases. CDR3 size: 16 residues. Germline loops: CDR1 MDHEN, CDR2 SYDVKM. CDR3 residues: CASSLSGRPGNHEQYV. CDR3 in DNA: TGTGCCAGCAGTTTATCGGGGCGACCGGGCAACCACGAGCAGTACGTC.

This clonotype has a count of ten or more. The chain links TRBV7-6 to TRBJ1-5; D is unresolved. Germline loops: CDR1 SGHVS, CDR2 FNYEAQ. The CDR3 covers 15 residues. V dropped 6 bases and J dropped 1 base, with 13 bases sitting between them. The CDR3 region is CASSPGPGSNQPQHF. The CDR3 DNA follows: TGTGCCAGCAGTCCGGGCCCGGGGAGCAATCAGCCCCAGCATTTT.

This clonotype appeared many times. This sequence joins TRBV27 and TRBJ2-3, with D tentatively TRBD1 (6 bases). In germline, CDR1 is MNHEY, CDR2 SMNVEV (reference sequence). The CDR3 extends over 15 amino acids. V was cut by 4 bases and J by 0 bases, with 11 bases left in between. The CDR3 region is CASSSLRGSTDTQYF. The CDR3 coding sequence is TGTGCCAGCAGTTCCCTGAGGGGGAGCACAGATACGCAGTATTTT.

Only a few counts were recorded for this clonotype. The CDR3 loop reads CASSPLRTSTDTQYF. In nucleotides, the CDR3 is TGTGCCAGCAGCCCCCTCAGGACTAGCACAGATACGCAGTATTTT. J is TRBJ2-3 and V is TRBV7-2; D is possibly TRBD2 (5 bases). This CDR3 is built from 15 residues. Trimming shortened V by 5 bases and J by 0 bases, and 12 bases separated the two germline ends. Per the germline V gene, CDR1 is SGHTA and CDR2 is FQGNSA. The full variable domain, in which reference TRBV7-2 and TRBJ2-3 provide the parts outside the CDR3, is GAGVSQSPSNKVTEKGKDVELRCDPISGHTALYWYRQSLGQGLEFLIYFQGNSAPDKSGLPSDRFSAERTGGSVSTLTIQRTQQEDSAVYLCASSPLRTSTDTQYFGPGTRLTVL.

This clonotype has more than one count but fewer than ten. The genes are TRBV19 and TRBJ1-1, with a possible D match to TRBD1 (6 bases). The germline V and J ends were trimmed by 7 bases and 1 base, with 13 bases remaining between them. Germline values: CDR1 LNHDA, CDR2 SQIVND (reference sequence). This CDR3 has 14 amino acids. The CDR3 sequence is CASTTGGGNTEAFF. The CDR3 DNA is TGTGCCAGTACCACGGGAGGGGGGAACACTGAAGCTTTCTTT.

This clonotype was recorded at least ten times. The chain couples TRBV5-1 to TRBJ2-7; the match to TRBD1 covers 10 bases. The CDR3 loop spans 15 amino acids. With V trimmed by 2 bases and J by 4 bases, 6 bases remained unmatched. Germline V gene lookup returns CDR1 SGHRS and CDR2 YFSETQ. The chain's CDR3 is CASSFGPDRGYEQYV. DNA for the CDR3: TGCGCCAGCAGCTTTGGGCCGGACAGGGGGTACGAGCAGTACGTC.

Only a few counts were recorded for this clonotype. V is TRBV4-1 and J is TRBJ1-1, with 8 bases that match TRBD1. The CDR3 is 14 residues long. Losses at the gene ends were 4 bases for V and 4 bases for J; bases not matched to a gene: 5. Germline V gene data show CDR1 as MGHRA and CDR2 as YSYEKL. CDR3: CASSLRQGSTEAFF. CDR3 bases: TGCGCCAGCAGCCTCCGACAGGGGTCCACTGAAGCTTTCTTT.

This clonotype has a count of ten or more. This may come from a read error, since a much larger clone is one base off. V and J are TRBV7-2 and TRBJ1-1; 8 nucleotides agree with TRBD1. With V trimmed by 5 bases and J by 7 bases, 21 bases remained unmatched. This CDR3 has 18 residues. The germline V gene encodes CDR1 SGHTA and CDR2 FQGNSA. This CDR3 is CASSPRRTGNEWRNEAFF. Written as DNA, the CDR3 is TGTGCCAGCAGCCCCCGCCGGACAGGGAATGAATGGAGGAATGAAGCTTTCTTT.

This clonotype was detected many times. V usage is TRBV20-1 and J usage is TRBJ1-5; 9 nucleotides align to TRBD1. Germline V gene lookup returns CDR1 DFQATT and CDR2 SNEGSKA (reference sequence). The CDR3 sequence is 15 residues long. Trimming cost V 3 bases and J 6 bases; bases outside gene matches: 9. The CDR3 is CSASEGGQGRQPQHF. The CDR3 DNA reads TGCAGTGCTAGTGAAGGGGGACAGGGACGTCAGCCCCAGCATTTT.

This clonotype was picked up many times. The chain has TRBV18 and TRBJ2-1, with 8 bases lining up with TRBD2. Trimming took 1 base from V and 8 from J; bases not matched to a gene: 13. This CDR3 comprises 17 residues. CDR1 is KGHSH and CDR2 is LQKENI in the germline V gene. CDR3 coding DNA: TGTGCCAGCTCACCACTCGCGGGGGGCGTCGGAGTCGATGAGCAGTTCTTC. This codes for CASSPLAGGVGVDEQFF.

This clonotype has ten or more counts. The CDR3 sequence: CASSLLNLPYNEQFF. As DNA, the CDR3 is TGCGCCAGCAGCTTGCTCAACCTTCCCTACAATGAGCAGTTCTTC. V and J are TRBV5-1 and TRBJ2-1; D gene ambiguous. Between the trimmed V and J ends, which lost 1 base and 2 bases, there was a span of 10 bases. This CDR3 has 15 residues. Looked up from germline, CDR1 is SGHRS and CDR2 is YFSETQ.

This clonotype was counted at least ten times. The CDR3 region has the DNA TGTGCCAGCAGTCCTTTAGCGGGGGGTACGGACAATGAGCAGTTCTTC. Its protein product is CASSPLAGGTDNEQFF. V is TRBV12-3 or TRBV12-4 and J is TRBJ2-1; 10 nucleotides line up with TRBD2. V shed 5 bases and J 5 bases; nucleotides not matched to a gene: 9. The CDR3 contains 16 residues.

This clonotype was counted ten times or more. The chain employs TRBV6-4 and TRBJ2-3, with 10 nucleotides matching TRBD2. The V gene end was trimmed by 0 bases and the J gene end by 2 bases; junction bases not matched to a gene: 8. Germline CDR1 MRHNA, CDR2 SNTAGT. This CDR3 contains 18 residues. CDR3 amino acids: CASSDSASGGDLTDTQYF. DNA of the CDR3: TGTGCCAGCAGTGACTCCGCTAGCGGGGGTGATCTCACAGATACGCAGTATTTT.

This clonotype has only one observation. This may be a read error: a much more frequent sequence differs by one nucleotide. This chain uses TRBV4-3 with TRBJ1-1; no clear D gene. The germline CDR1 and CDR2 sequences are LGHNA and YSLEER. The CDR3 loop spans 15 amino acids. The CDR3 spells CASSQDWVENTESFF. The CDR3, as DNA: TGCGCCAGCAGCCAAGATTGGGTTGAGAACACTGAATCTTTCTTT.

This clonotype was detected ten times or more. J is TRBJ2-3 and V is TRBV20-1, with a tentative D call TRBD1 (6 bases). This CDR3 contains 11 residues. Germline CDR1 is DFQATT and CDR2 is SNEGSKA (reference sequence). Trimming stripped 6 bases from V and 4 bases from J, with 8 bases between. CDR3 DNA: TGCAGTGCCTACAGGGCAGATACGCAGTATTTT. Its translation: CSAYRADTQYF.

This clonotype was counted at least ten times. This rearrangement joins TRBV12-3 or TRBV12-4 to TRBJ2-2, with 8 nucleotides matching TRBD1. The length of the CDR3 is 14 residues. J gave up 8 bases and V 4 bases, and 6 bases lay outside the gene matches. The CDR3, as DNA: TGTGCCAGCAGTTCCGGACAGGGCGCGGGGGAGCTGTTTTTT. It specifies CASSSGQGAGELFF.

At least ten counts were recorded for this clonotype. The genes are TRBV20-1 and TRBJ1-3, with D uncertain. The germline gives CDR1 DFQATT, CDR2 SNEGSKA (reference sequence). The CDR3 covers 19 residues. V was shortened by 3 bases and J by 0 bases, with 24 bases between the two germline ends. The CDR3 DNA reads TGCAGTGCTAGCCCCCCCAGACCAAGGGCCCCATACTCTGGAAACACCATATATTTT. Translated: CSASPPRPRAPYSGNTIYF.

In this sample, this clonotype turned up many times. The genes are TRBV7-8 and TRBJ1-5; maybe TRBD1 (6 bases). This CDR3 spans 15 amino acids. The germline CDR1 and CDR2 sequences are SGHVS and FQNEAQ. V was pared by 1 base and J by 6 bases, with 13 bases between. CDR3 sequence: CASSLGGGRSQPQHF. The CDR3, as DNA: TGTGCCAGCAGCTTAGGCGGGGGGCGAAGTCAGCCCCAGCATTTT. The full variable domain, its missing parts supplied by reference TRBV7-8 and TRBJ1-5, is GAGVSQSPRYKVAKRGQDVALRCDPISGHVSLFWYQQALGQGPEFLTYFQNEAQLDKSGLPSDRFFAERPEGSVSTLKIQRTQQEDSAVYLCASSLGGGRSQPQHFGDGTRLSIL.

In its sample, this clonotype was seen many times. V is TRBV7-2 and J is TRBJ2-3; D uncertain. Between the trimmed V and J ends, which lost 5 bases and 2 bases, there was a span of 5 bases. The CDR3 runs 12 residues. Germline-derived CDR1 and CDR2 are SGHTA and FQGNSA. The CDR3 sequence is CASSMITDTQYF. CDR3 DNA: TGTGCCAGCAGCATGATCACAGATACGCAGTATTTT.